The rows below give T cell receptor beta chains drawn from one sample of a study of blood T cells in healthy people across ages. TCRdb processed the 5' RACE reads anew with MiXCR; each CDR3 protein has one entry. This table has around 1,100,000 distinct CDR3 sequences, roughly two fifths appearing once. Sequenced material: blood. These receptors were obtained from a man younger than 35 in good health. The CDR3 runs from the conserved cysteine through the conserved F or W. A D gene is named only where the DNA matches it firmly. Expanded clones are given a class, and other clones once, few, many or no size at all.

NA,TRBJ1-5,TRBV20-1,NA,TGCAGTGCTCAGACGACGGCGGGTTTAGGGCCCCAGCATTTT,CSAQTTAGLGPQHF
NA,TRBJ1-2,TRBV20-1,few,TGCAGTGCTAGGGGGGTCCCCAACGAGAGTGGCTACACCTTC,CSARGVPNESGYTF
NA,TRBJ1-5,TRBV4-3,NA,TGCGCCAGCAGCCAAGATGGGAATCGGCCCCAGCATTTT,CASSQDGNRPQHF
TRBD1,TRBJ1-5,TRBV6-2/TRBV6-3,NA,TGTGCCAGCAGTTATGACAGGGGAACAATCTATCAGCCCCAGCATTTT,CASSYDRGTIYQPQHF
NA,TRBJ2-7,TRBV27,NA,TGTGCCAGCAGTTCAGCAGAGTTACCATACGAGCAGTACTTC,CASSSAELPYEQYF
NA,TRBJ1-1,TRBV9,NA,TGTGCCAGCACCGGAGAAGGGGACACTGAAGCTTTCTTT,CASTGEGDTEAFF
NA,TRBJ2-7,TRBV6-6,few,TGTGCCAGCACCGGGGGCTACGAGCAGTACTTC,CASTGGYEQYF
TRBD1,TRBJ2-7,TRBV28,NA,TGTGCCAGCAGTTCCGACAGGGTGTTGTACTTC,CASSSDRVLYF
TRBD2,TRBJ2-5,TRBV29-1,NA,TGCAGCGTCATCGGGACTAGCGGACAAGAGACCCAGTACTTC,CSVIGTSGQETQYF
TRBD1,TRBJ1-2,TRBV12-3/TRBV12-4,NA,TGTGCCAGCAGTTTTAGATCAGGGGAGGGGGCGGTTGGCTACACCTTC,CASSFRSGEGAVGYTF